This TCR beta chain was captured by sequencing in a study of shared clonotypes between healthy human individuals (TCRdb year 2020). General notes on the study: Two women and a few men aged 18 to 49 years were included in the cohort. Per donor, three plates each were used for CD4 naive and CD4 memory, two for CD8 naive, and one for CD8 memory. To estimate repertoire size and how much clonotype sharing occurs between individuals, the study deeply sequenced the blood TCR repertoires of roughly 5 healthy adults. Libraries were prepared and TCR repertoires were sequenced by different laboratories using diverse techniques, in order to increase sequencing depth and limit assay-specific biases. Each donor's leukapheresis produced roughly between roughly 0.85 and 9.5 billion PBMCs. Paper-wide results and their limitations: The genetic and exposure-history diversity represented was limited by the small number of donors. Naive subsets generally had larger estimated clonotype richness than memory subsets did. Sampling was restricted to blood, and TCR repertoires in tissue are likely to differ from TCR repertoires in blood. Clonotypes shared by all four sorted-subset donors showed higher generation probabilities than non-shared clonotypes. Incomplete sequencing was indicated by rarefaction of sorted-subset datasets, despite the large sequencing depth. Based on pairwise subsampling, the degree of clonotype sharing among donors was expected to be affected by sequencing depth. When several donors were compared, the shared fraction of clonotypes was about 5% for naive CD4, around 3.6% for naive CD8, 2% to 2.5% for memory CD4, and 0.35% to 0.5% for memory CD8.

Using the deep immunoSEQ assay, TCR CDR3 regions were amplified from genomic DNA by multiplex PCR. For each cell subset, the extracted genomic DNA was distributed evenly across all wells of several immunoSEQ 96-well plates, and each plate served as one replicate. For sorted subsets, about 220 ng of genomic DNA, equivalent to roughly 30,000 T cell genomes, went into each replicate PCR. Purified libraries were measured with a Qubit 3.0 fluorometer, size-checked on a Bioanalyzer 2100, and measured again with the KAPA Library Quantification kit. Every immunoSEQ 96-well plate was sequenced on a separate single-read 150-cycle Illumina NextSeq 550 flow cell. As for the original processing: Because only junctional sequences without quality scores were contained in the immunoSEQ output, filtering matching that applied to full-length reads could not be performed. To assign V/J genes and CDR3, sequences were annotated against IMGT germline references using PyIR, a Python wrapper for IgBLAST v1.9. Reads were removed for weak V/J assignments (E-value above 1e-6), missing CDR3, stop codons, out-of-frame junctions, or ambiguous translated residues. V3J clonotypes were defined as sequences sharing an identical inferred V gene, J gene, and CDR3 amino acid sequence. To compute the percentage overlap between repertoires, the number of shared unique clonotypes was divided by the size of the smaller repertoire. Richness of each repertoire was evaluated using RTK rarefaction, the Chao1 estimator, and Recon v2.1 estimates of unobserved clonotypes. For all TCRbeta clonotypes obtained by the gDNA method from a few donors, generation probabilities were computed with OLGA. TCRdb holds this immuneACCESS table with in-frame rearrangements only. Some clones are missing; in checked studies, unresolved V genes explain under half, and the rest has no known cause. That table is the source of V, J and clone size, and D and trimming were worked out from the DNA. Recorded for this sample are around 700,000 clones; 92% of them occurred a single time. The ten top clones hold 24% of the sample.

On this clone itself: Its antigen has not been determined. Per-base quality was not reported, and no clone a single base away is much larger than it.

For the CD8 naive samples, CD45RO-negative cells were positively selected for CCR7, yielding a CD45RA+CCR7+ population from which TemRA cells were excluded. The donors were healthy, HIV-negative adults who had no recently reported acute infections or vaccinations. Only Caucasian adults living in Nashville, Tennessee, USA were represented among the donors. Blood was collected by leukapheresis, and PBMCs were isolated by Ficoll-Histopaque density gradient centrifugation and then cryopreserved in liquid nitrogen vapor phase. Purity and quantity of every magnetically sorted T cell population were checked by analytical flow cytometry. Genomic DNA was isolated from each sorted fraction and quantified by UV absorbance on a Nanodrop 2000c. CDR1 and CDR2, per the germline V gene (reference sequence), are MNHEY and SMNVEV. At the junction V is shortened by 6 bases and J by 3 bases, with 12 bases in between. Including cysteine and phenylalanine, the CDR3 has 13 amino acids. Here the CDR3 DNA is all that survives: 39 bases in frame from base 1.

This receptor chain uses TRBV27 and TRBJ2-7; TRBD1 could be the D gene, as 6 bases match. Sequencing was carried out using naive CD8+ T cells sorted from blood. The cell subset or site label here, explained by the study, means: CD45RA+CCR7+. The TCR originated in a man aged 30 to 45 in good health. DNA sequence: TGTGCCAGCAGCCAGGGGCGGAACTACGAGCAGTACTTC. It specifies CASSQGRNYEQYF.